Each of the 21 T cell receptor beta chains below was sequenced from the same sample in a study of T-cell reconstitution after alpha-beta-depleted transplantation in children. Unique molecular identifiers featured in how the TCRbeta library was prepared. TCRdb re-called the PCR reads with MiXCR, one entry per CDR3 protein. The data show approximately 800,000 distinct CDR3 sequences, under 20% seen once. This sample comprised PBMCs, mostly from graft donor cells, obtained 360 days after TCRalphabeta/CD19-depleted stem cell transplant. The source is a male patient under 18 who had a stem cell transplant for acute lymphoblastic leukemia, so the T cells may come from the graft donor.

V usage is TRBV6-1 and J usage is TRBJ1-1; TRBD1 is a possible D gene (5 bases). V was pared by 10 bases and J by 1 base, with 19 bases between. This CDR3 is 15 amino acids long. From germline, CDR1 is MNHNS and CDR2 SASEGT. The CDR3 nucleotides are TGTGCCACCGCGGGACGGACGACTTGGAACACTGAAGCTTTCTTT. Translated: CATAGRTTWNTEAFF.

The rearrangement links TRBV25-1 to TRBJ2-7; D possibly corresponds to TRBD2 (5 bases). This CDR3 is built from 14 residues. The V gene lost 2 bases and the J gene lost 4 bases, with 12 bases spanning the gap. Germline CDR1 reads MGHDK; CDR2 reads SYGVNS. The CDR3 DNA follows: TGTGCCAGCAGTGAAGCGGGTCCCAAATACGAGCAGTACTTC. Amino acids: CASSEAGPKYEQYF.

This clonotype came up a few times. The V gene is TRBV20-1, the J gene TRBJ2-7, with unresolved D. V was pared by 4 bases and J by 2 bases, with 18 bases between. The length of the CDR3 is 15 residues. Germline V gives CDR1 DFQATT, CDR2 SNEGSKA (reference sequence). DNA of the CDR3: TGCAGTGCTACTGCGCAGGCCCTAATGGCCTACGAGCAGTACTTC. Translated, it gives CSATAQALMAYEQYF.

This rearrangement joins TRBV3-1 to TRBJ2-3, with 8 bases identical to TRBD2. Germline V lookup: CDR1 LGHDT, CDR2 YNNKEL (reference sequence). V was clipped by 0 bases and J by 4 bases; unmatched bases: 9. CDR3 size: 17 residues. The CDR3 loop reads CASSQEGGLAGADTQYF. The CDR3 DNA reads TGTGCCAGCAGCCAAGAGGGAGGACTAGCTGGCGCAGATACGCAGTATTTT.

This clonotype was seen a few times. The V call is TRBV5-1, the J call TRBJ2-1; 7 bases are shared with TRBD2. Germline lookup yields CDR1 SGHRS and CDR2 YFSETQ. V trimming: 6 bases; J trimming: 8 bases; junction bases outside the gene matches: 11. The CDR3 sequence is 14 residues long. The CDR3 region is CASTWDYPLDEQFF. CDR3 sequence (DNA): TGCGCCAGCACCTGGGACTACCCTTTGGATGAGCAGTTCTTC.

The genes are TRBV6-1 and TRBJ1-4; 8 bases are a match to TRBD1. Trimming cost V 5 bases and J 7 bases; bases outside gene matches: 6. This CDR3 region has 14 residues. Germline V gives CDR1 MNHNS, CDR2 SASEGT. The CDR3 loop is CASSKDRGGEKLFF. For the CDR3, the DNA is TGTGCCAGCAGTAAAGACAGGGGAGGTGAAAAACTGTTTTTT.

This clonotype has only a few counts. The CDR3 is CASSLDDRGQSETQYF. Here the CDR3 DNA reads TGTGCCAGCAGCTTAGACGACAGGGGGCAGTCGGAGACCCAGTACTTC. V and J are TRBV7-9 and TRBJ2-5; 10 nucleotides line up with TRBD1. The CDR3 is 16 amino acids. The V segment lost 1 base and the J segment 5 bases; nucleotides outside the gene matches: 7. Germline V gene lookup returns CDR1 SEHNR and CDR2 FQNEAQ (reference sequence).

This rearrangement joins TRBV5-1 to TRBJ2-1; the D gene is possibly TRBD2 (6 bases). The CDR3 is 13 residues long. V was pared by 4 bases and J by 7 bases, with 12 bases between. Looked up from germline, CDR1 is SGHRS and CDR2 is YFSETQ. This CDR3 is CASSRTNWNEQFF. The CDR3, as DNA: TGCGCCAGCAGCCGGACTAATTGGAATGAGCAGTTCTTC.

This clonotype was found many times. The CDR3, as DNA: TGTGCCAGCAGTGATACAGGGGGCTCGGATACGCAGTATTTT. Residues: CASSDTGGSDTQYF. The J gene is TRBJ2-3, the V gene TRBV25-1, with 9 bases lining up with TRBD1. Germline values: CDR1 MGHDK, CDR2 SYGVNS. The CDR3 length is 14 residues. V lost 3 bases, J lost 6 bases, and 4 bases stayed unmatched.

This clonotype was detected ten times or more. The rearrangement links TRBV20-1 to TRBJ2-5, with TRBD2 matching over 9 bases. The length of the CDR3 is 16 residues. Germline CDR1 DFQATT, CDR2 SNEGSKA (reference sequence). V shed 0 bases, J shed 4 bases, and the junction held 9 bases outside the gene matches. The DNA of the CDR3 is TGCAGTGCTAGAGATCGACTAGCGGTTACGATAGAGACCCAGTACTTC. It yields the protein CSARDRLAVTIETQYF.

This clonotype was recorded at least ten times. This chain connects TRBV27 to TRBJ2-7; 7 bases match TRBD1. Germline CDR1 is MNHEY and CDR2 is SMNVEV (reference sequence). Trimming cost V 6 bases and J 3 bases; bases outside gene matches: 5. The CDR3 sequence is 13 residues long. The CDR3 coding sequence is TGTGCCAGCAGCTTAGGACAGGTCTACGAGCAGTACTTC. Amino acid sequence: CASSLGQVYEQYF.

The DNA for the CDR3 is TGCAGTGCCGGGACAGGGAGGGACTATGGCTACACCTTC. It yields the protein CSAGTGRDYGYTF. This chain links TRBV20-1 with TRBJ1-2; 9 bases are a match to TRBD1. Germline V gives CDR1 DFQATT, CDR2 SNEGSKA (reference sequence). The CDR3 covers 13 residues. J lost 3 bases, V lost 6 bases, and 5 bases had no gene match.

The DNA for the CDR3 is TGCGCCAGCAGCTGGGGACTAGCGGGAAGCAACGAGCAGTACTTC. This encodes CASSWGLAGSNEQYF. The rearrangement uses TRBV5-1 and TRBJ2-7; 13 nucleotides line up with TRBD2. V lost 3 bases, J lost 5 bases, and 5 bases stayed unmatched. Germline V gene lookup returns CDR1 SGHRS and CDR2 YFSETQ. The CDR3 has 15 residues.

The table lists this clonotype with a few counts. The chain carries TRBV7-9 and TRBJ2-2, with 8 bases fitting TRBD1. J lost 5 bases, V lost 11 bases, and 16 bases had no gene match. The length of the CDR3 is 16 residues. Germline-derived CDR1 and CDR2 are SEHNR and FQNEAQ (reference sequence). CDR3 DNA sequence: TGTGCCCTTCATAGGGACCGGGACAGGATTACCGGGGAGCTGTTTTTT. It specifies CALHRDRDRITGELFF.

Ten or more counts support this clonotype. The chain is built from TRBV9 and TRBJ2-7, with TRBD2 as a possible D gene (5 bases). V gave up 4 bases and J gave up 4 bases, with 21 bases separating them. Germline V gene data show CDR1 as SGDLS and CDR2 as YYNGEE. This CDR3 contains 16 residues. CDR3 protein: CASSPWTLPAGYEQYF. For the CDR3, the DNA is TGTGCCAGCAGCCCCTGGACTCTTCCGGCTGGGTACGAGCAGTACTTC.

Ten or more counts support this clonotype. The chain links TRBV3-1 to TRBJ2-1, with TRBD2 matching over 13 bases. The CDR3 has 19 residues. Trimming removed 4 bases from V and 8 bases from J; junction bases left unmatched: 17. Germline assignment: CDR1 LGHDT and CDR2 YNNKEL (reference sequence). The CDR3 here is CASSRRTSGRWNLGDEQFF. The CDR3 DNA is TGTGCCAGCAGCCGTAGGACTAGCGGGAGATGGAATTTAGGGGATGAGCAGTTCTTC.

This clonotype was observed at least ten times. V is TRBV5-1 and J is TRBJ2-3; tentative D call: TRBD2 (6 bases). Germline values: CDR1 SGHRS, CDR2 YFSETQ. The CDR3 contains 14 residues. Deletions cut 4 bases from V and 5 bases from J, with 14 bases between. CDR3 sequence: CASSTGTPRDTQYF. The CDR3 DNA is TGCGCCAGCAGCACCGGGACTCCTAGAGATACGCAGTATTTT.

The chain uses TRBV29-1 and TRBJ1-4; possible D gene TRBD1, 5 bases. Germline V gives CDR1 SQVTM, CDR2 ANQGSEA. The length of the CDR3 is 14 residues. Between the trimmed V and J ends, which lost 2 bases and 7 bases, there was a span of 14 bases. CDR3 in DNA: TGCAGCGTTGAACAGGGCGGCTACGGTGAAAAACTGTTTTTT. Translation: CSVEQGGYGEKLFF.

The chain combines TRBV4-1 with TRBJ2-4, with D unresolved. Trimming took off 10 bases at V and 2 bases at J, with 9 bases between the two ends. Germline lookup yields CDR1 MGHRA and CDR2 YSYEKL. The CDR3 loop spans 12 amino acids. The CDR3 DNA sequence: TGCGCCACAGGATTCTCCAAAAACATTCAGTACTTC. It specifies CATGFSKNIQYF.

The chain is built from TRBV12-3 or TRBV12-4 and TRBJ1-1; D is ambiguous. The germline V and J ends were trimmed by 5 bases and 0 bases, with 19 bases remaining between them. CDR3 length: 17 residues. The DNA for the CDR3 is TGTGCCAGCAGTCATCCTCCATCGGTCCGAATGAACACTGAAGCTTTCTTT. Translated, it gives CASSHPPSVRMNTEAFF.

The rearrangement links TRBV9 to TRBJ1-2; tentatively, D is TRBD1 (5 bases). Germline CDR1 and CDR2: SGDLS and YYNGEE. With 1 base removed from V and 9 bases from J, the gap between germline ends came to 16 bases. The CDR3 contains 14 residues. CDR3 loop: CASSVSVAGQSYTF. The CDR3 region has the DNA TGTGCCAGCAGCGTATCCGTGGCAGGGCAAAGCTACACCTTC.